These 31 T cell receptor beta chains originate from one sample sequenced in a study of T cells after posttransplantation cyclophosphamide. Clones were sequenced by immunoSEQ multiplex PCR, and TCRdb holds only the in-frame ones, with some missing. The sample holds approximately 50,000 clones, 94% seen once. The source material was PBMCs. These receptors were collected from a woman in her twenties or thirties in good health and a related stem cell transplant donor.

The chain links TRBV11-2 to TRBJ2-2; D might be TRBD2 (5 bases). The CDR3 totals 13 residues. Germline V gene lookup returns CDR1 SGHAT and CDR2 FQNNGV. V was shortened by 2 bases and J by 7 bases, with 8 bases between the two germline ends. CDR3 in DNA: TGTGCCAGCAGCTTAACCGGGAACGGGGAGCTGTTTTTT. As protein: CASSLTGNGELFF.

This clone was counted only a few times. This chain's CDR3 is CASSERSPIGYTF. The CDR3 DNA is TGTGCCAGCAGTGAAAGATCACCTATCGGCTACACCTTC. V and J are TRBV6-1 and TRBJ1-2; D gene ambiguous. V lost 2 bases and J lost 8, with 12 bases in between. Germline lookup yields CDR1 MNHNS and CDR2 SASEGT. This CDR3 region has 13 residues.

Written as DNA, the CDR3 is TGTGCCAGCAGGGAGGGCAATCAGCCCCAGCATTTT. Protein product: CASREGNQPQHF. The chain carries TRBV28 and TRBJ1-5, with no clear D. V was clipped by 6 bases and J by 2 bases, with 5 bases between them. The CDR3 is 12 residues long. Looked up from germline, CDR1 is MDHEN and CDR2 is SYDVKM.

The chain recombines TRBV7-8 with TRBJ1-1; 8 bases line up with TRBD1. Germline CDR1 is SGHVS and CDR2 is FQNEAQ. The CDR3 contains 15 residues. Trimming took 5 bases from V and 1 from J; bases not matched to a gene: 6. In DNA form, the CDR3 reads TGTGCCAGCAGCCTATGGACAGGGAAGAACACTGAAGCTTTCTTT. Its translation: CASSLWTGKNTEAFF.

The genes are TRBV19 and TRBJ2-1; 8 positions match TRBD1. The CDR3 has 14 amino acids. Per germline, CDR1 LNHDA and CDR2 SQIVND (reference sequence). The V and J ends lost 7 bases and 7 bases, in that order; junction bases with no gene match: 9. The CDR3 here is CASKRQGNLNEQFF. The CDR3, as DNA: TGTGCCAGTAAGAGACAGGGGAATTTGAATGAGCAGTTCTTC.

Judged by abundance, this clone is medium-sized. This rearrangement joins TRBV4-1 to TRBJ2-3, with D tentatively TRBD2 (6 bases). Trimming stripped 4 bases from V and 1 base from J, with 12 bases between. This CDR3 has 15 residues. The germline V gene has CDR1 MGHRA and CDR2 YSYEKL. The CDR3 nucleotides are TGCGCCAGCAGCCTTCACGGCGGGGGCACAGATACGCAGTATTTT. Translation gives CASSLHGGGTDTQYF.

The rearrangement uses TRBV2 and TRBJ1-1, with D tentatively TRBD1 (6 bases). The germline V and J ends were trimmed by 2 bases and 7 bases, with 11 bases remaining between them. CDR1 is SNHLY, CDR2 FYNNEI, per germline. This CDR3 has 13 amino acids. CDR3 in amino acids: CASSEWGQGEAFF. The CDR3 DNA is TGTGCCAGCAGTGAATGGGGGCAGGGTGAAGCTTTCTTT.

This sequence joins TRBV23-1 and TRBJ2-7, with 14 nucleotides matching TRBD2. TRBV23-1 is an open reading frame, and its role is uncertain. V gave up 4 bases and J gave up 4 bases; unmatched junction bases: 3. This CDR3 is built from 15 residues. CDR3 residues: CASSPGLAGGYEQYF. As DNA, the CDR3 is TGCGCCAGCAGTCCTGGACTAGCGGGGGGTTACGAGCAGTACTTC.

The CDR3 reads CASSFRYTETTDTQYF. In nucleotides, the CDR3 is TGCGCCAGCAGCTTCAGGTACACAGAGACCACAGATACGCAGTATTTT. This sequence joins TRBV5-1 and TRBJ2-3; D not certain. Germline CDR1 SGHRS, CDR2 YFSETQ. V was trimmed by 2 bases and J by 2 bases, leaving 15 bases between them. This CDR3 is built from 16 residues. The whole variable domain, remainder taken from reference TRBV5-1 and TRBJ2-3, is KAGVTQTPRYLIKTRGQQVTLSCSPISGHRSVSWYQQTPGQGLQFLFEYFSETQRNKGNFPGRFSGRQFSNSRSEMNVSTLELGDSALYLCASSFRYTETTDTQYFGPGTRLTVL.

The V call is TRBV7-3, the J call TRBJ1-5, with D possibly matching TRBD1 (6 bases). The CDR3 sequence is 18 residues long. The germline CDR1 and CDR2 sequences are SGHTA and FQGTGA. Trimming cost V 5 bases and J 3 bases, with 23 bases left between them. The CDR3 loop is CASSPKQTGTRNNQPQHF. Written as DNA, the CDR3 is TGTGCCAGCAGCCCAAAACAGACCGGGACAAGAAACAATCAGCCCCAGCATTTT.

The chain uses TRBV6-5 and TRBJ2-7; 8 positions match TRBD1. Trimming removed 7 bases from V and 5 bases from J; junction bases left unmatched: 7. Germline assignment: CDR1 MNHEY and CDR2 SVGAGI. The CDR3 loop spans 13 amino acids. CDR3 bases: TGTGCCAGCAAGGTGGGACAGGATAACGAGCAGTACTTC. Translating gives CASKVGQDNEQYF.

V and J are TRBV15 and TRBJ1-2; D call uncertain. The germline CDR1 and CDR2 sequences are LNHNV and YYDKDF (reference sequence). V dropped 1 base and J dropped 0 bases, with 9 bases sitting between them. This CDR3 is 15 amino acids long. The CDR3 DNA is TGTGCCACCAGCAGAGGGGCAGTAGCTAACTATGGCTACACCTTC. This gives the protein CATSRGAVANYGYTF.

The J gene is TRBJ1-2, the V gene TRBV21-1. TRBV21-1 is classified as a pseudogene. The CDR3 totals 17 residues. DNA for the CDR3: TGTGCCAGCAGCAAAGGCCCGGAAGGGGGGGTGACCTATGGCTACACCTTC. Its protein is CASSKGPEGGVTYGYTF.

The chain is built from TRBV5-6 and TRBJ1-2, with 7 bases that match TRBD1. Germline V gene data show CDR1 as SGHDT and CDR2 as YYEEEE. V lost 6 bases and J lost 2; bases outside the gene matches: 4. The CDR3 contains 13 residues. The CDR3 nucleotides are TGTGCCAGCATGCGGACAGGAAACTATGGCTACACCTTC. Translated, it gives CASMRTGNYGYTF.

This chain connects TRBV27 to TRBJ1-4; 10 bases line up with TRBD1. V was clipped by 8 bases and J by 9 bases; unmatched bases: 3. Germline CDR1 is MNHEY and CDR2 is SMNVEV (reference sequence). This CDR3 spans 12 amino acids. As DNA, the CDR3 is TGTGCCAGCGGGACAGGGGAGAAAAAACTGTTTTTT. Translation gives CASGTGEKKLFF.

CDR3 nucleotide sequence: TGTGCCAGCAGTCCCGACAGTAACACTGAAGCTTTCTTT. Encoded protein: CASSPDSNTEAFF. V and J are TRBV9 and TRBJ1-1; perhaps TRBD1 as D (5 bases). The V gene lost 5 bases and the J gene lost 2 bases, with 10 bases spanning the gap. From germline, CDR1 is SGDLS and CDR2 YYNGEE. The CDR3 spans 13 residues.

This clone showed up just a few times. The chain combines TRBV5-1 with TRBJ1-1; 9 nucleotides align to TRBD1. Trimming cost V 8 bases and J 3 bases; bases outside gene matches: 2. The V gene's germline CDR1 is SGHRS and CDR2 YFSETQ. This CDR3 spans 12 amino acids. CDR3 loop: CASRTGDTEAFF. The CDR3, as DNA: TGCGCCAGTCGGACAGGGGACACTGAAGCTTTCTTT.

The chain has TRBV9 and TRBJ1-6, with D unresolved. CDR1 is SGDLS, CDR2 YYNGEE, per germline. Trimming shortened V by 0 bases and J by 6 bases, and 10 bases separated the two germline ends. This CDR3 has 15 residues. The DNA of the CDR3 is TGTGCCAGCAGCGTAGCATGGGCGGGTAATTCACCCCTCCACTTT. Protein product: CASSVAWAGNSPLHF.

This chain connects TRBV4-3 to TRBJ1-2, with D maybe TRBD1 (5 bases). Germline lookup yields CDR1 LGHNA and CDR2 YSLEER. The CDR3 consists of 14 residues. Trimming pared 0 bases from V and 6 bases from J, leaving 11 bases between. Here the CDR3 DNA reads TGCGCCAGCAGCCAAGATTTAGGGGAGGATGGCTACACCTTC. Encoded protein: CASSQDLGEDGYTF.

The V gene is TRBV27, the J gene TRBJ1-2, with 7 bases identical to TRBD1. CDR1 is MNHEY and CDR2 is SMNVEV in the germline V gene (reference sequence). This CDR3 has 15 amino acids. V was clipped by 0 bases and J by 0 bases; unmatched bases: 1. This CDR3 reads CASSLSGQTNYGYTF. Here the CDR3 DNA reads TGTGCCAGCAGTTTATCGGGACAGACTAACTATGGCTACACCTTC.

The genes are TRBV5-1 and TRBJ2-1, with D unclear. The CDR3 loop spans 11 amino acids. Germline CDR1 and CDR2: SGHRS and YFSETQ. Trimming took 4 bases from V and 16 from J, leaving 15 bases between them. The CDR3 DNA is TGCGCCAGCAGCCGTTCGGGTAGCCTCTTCTTC. As protein: CASSRSGSLFF.

About this clone: At one end the junction does not follow the germline gene, possibly because of a read error. The CDR3 protein is CASSQDLVSGTEAFF. The CDR3 DNA reads TGCGCCAGCAGCCAAGATCTTGTCTCGGGAACTGAAGCTTTCTTT. J is TRBJ1-1 and V is TRBV5-4; D is undetermined. The CDR3 is made up of 15 amino acids. Germline CDR1 and CDR2: SGHNT and YYREEE (reference sequence). The full variable domain, its missing parts supplied by reference TRBV5-4 and TRBJ1-1, is ETGVTQSPTHLIKTRGQQVTLRCSSQSGHNTVSWYQQALGQGPQFIFQYYREEENGRGNFPPRFSGLQFPNYSSELNVNALELDDSALYLCASSQDLVSGTEAFFGQGTRLTVV.

V is TRBV18 and J is TRBJ1-2; D uncertain. Germline V CDR1 and CDR2: KGHSH, LQKENI. The CDR3 runs to 11 residues. Trimming shortened V by 10 bases and J by 3 bases, and 9 bases separated the two germline ends. The CDR3 sequence is CAIRVDYGYTF. The CDR3 DNA is TGTGCCATTCGGGTTGACTATGGCTACACCTTC.

This sequence joins TRBV29-1 and TRBJ2-7, with D possibly being TRBD1 (8 bases). CDR3 size: 14 residues. V was clipped by 7 bases and J by 6 bases, with 22 bases between them. Germline V gene data show CDR1 as SQVTM and CDR2 as ANQGSEA. The CDR3, as DNA: TGCAGCGCCATAACAGGGGGGGCCTTGGGCGAGCAGTACTTC. Protein sequence: CSAITGGALGEQYF.

In nucleotides, the CDR3 is TGTGCCAGCAGTGAACTGACGGGACAGCCCTACCTCCACTTT. It codes for CASSELTGQPYLHF. The rearrangement links TRBV2 to TRBJ1-6, with TRBD1 matching over 7 bases. The CDR3 covers 14 residues. V lost 2 bases and J lost 15; bases outside the gene matches: 10. Germline V gene lookup returns CDR1 SNHLY and CDR2 FYNNEI.

This chain links TRBV11-2 with TRBJ1-3; TRBD1 aligns across 9 bases. This CDR3 comprises 15 residues. Trimming at V came to 1 base and at J to 2 bases, leaving 0 bases not matched to a gene. Germline V CDR1 and CDR2: SGHAT, FQNNGV. The CDR3 region is CASSLGQGAGNTIYF. The CDR3 DNA follows: TGTGCCAGCAGCTTAGGACAGGGGGCTGGAAACACCATATATTTT.

The gene calls are TRBV7-5 and TRBJ2-1; the listed D gene, TRBD1, was not tested against the DNA. TRBV7-5 is labeled a pseudogene. This CDR3 comprises 19 residues. The CDR3 DNA follows: TGTGCCAGAAGCTTGAAGGGGCCCCGCCCGTCTAGCTCCTACAATGAGCAGTTCTTC. It is translated as CARSLKGPRPSSSYNEQFF.

The chain links TRBV2 to TRBJ2-7; 7 bases fit TRBD1. Germline CDR1 and CDR2: SNHLY and FYNNEI. This CDR3 region has 14 residues. The V and J ends lost 7 bases and 0 bases, in that order; junction bases with no gene match: 6. The CDR3 nucleotides read TGTGCCAGCACCCGCAGGGGGAGCTCCTACGAGCAGTACTTC. It codes for CASTRRGSSYEQYF.

The gene calls are TRBV7-2 and TRBJ1-5; the D is unclear. V was trimmed by 1 base and J by 16 bases, leaving 17 bases between them. CDR1 and CDR2 (germline): SGHTA, FQGNSA. The CDR3 spans 13 residues. This chain's CDR3 is CASSLGAYGSVHF. CDR3 DNA: TGTGCCAGCAGCTTAGGGGCCTACGGATCCGTTCATTTT.

This chain joins TRBV19 and TRBJ2-2; D is possibly TRBD1 (5 bases). The CDR3 is made up of 17 amino acids. Between the trimmed V and J ends, which lost 6 bases and 4 bases, there was a span of 21 bases. Germline CDR1 and CDR2: LNHDA and SQIVND (reference sequence). The CDR3 DNA sequence: TGTGCCAGTAGCATTACAGGAACATGGCCATTCACCGGGGAGCTGTTTTTT. Protein product: CASSITGTWPFTGELFF.

This clone showed up just a few times. This chain uses TRBV18 with TRBJ1-6, with D perhaps TRBD1 (5 bases). V gave up 4 bases and J gave up 9 bases, with 13 bases separating them. The V gene's germline CDR1 is KGHSH and CDR2 LQKENI. This CDR3 contains 14 residues. The CDR3 reads CASSRSDQGSPLHF. The CDR3 region has the DNA TGTGCCAGCTCACGGTCGGACCAGGGTTCACCCCTCCACTTT. Variable domain in full (rest from reference TRBV18 and TRBJ1-6): NAGVMQNPRHLVRRRGQEARLRCSPMKGHSHVYWYRQLPEEGLKFMVYLQKENIIDESGMPKERFSAEFPKEGPSILRIQQVVRGDSAAYFCASSRSDQGSPLHFGNGTRLTVT.